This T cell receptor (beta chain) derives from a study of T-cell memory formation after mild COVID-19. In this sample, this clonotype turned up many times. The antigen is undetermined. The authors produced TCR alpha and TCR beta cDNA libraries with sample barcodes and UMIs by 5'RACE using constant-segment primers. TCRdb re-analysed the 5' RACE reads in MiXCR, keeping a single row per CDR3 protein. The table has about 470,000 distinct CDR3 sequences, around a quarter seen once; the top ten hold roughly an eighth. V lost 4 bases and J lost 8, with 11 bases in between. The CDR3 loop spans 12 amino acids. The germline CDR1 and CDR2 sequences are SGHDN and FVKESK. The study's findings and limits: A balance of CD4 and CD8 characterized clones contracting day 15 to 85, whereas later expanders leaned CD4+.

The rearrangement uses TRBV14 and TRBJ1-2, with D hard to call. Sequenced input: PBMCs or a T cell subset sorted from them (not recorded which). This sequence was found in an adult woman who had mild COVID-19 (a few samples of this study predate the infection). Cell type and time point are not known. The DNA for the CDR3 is TGTGCCAGCAGCCCCTGGGGTGGCGGCTACACCTTC. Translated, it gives CASSPWGGGYTF.